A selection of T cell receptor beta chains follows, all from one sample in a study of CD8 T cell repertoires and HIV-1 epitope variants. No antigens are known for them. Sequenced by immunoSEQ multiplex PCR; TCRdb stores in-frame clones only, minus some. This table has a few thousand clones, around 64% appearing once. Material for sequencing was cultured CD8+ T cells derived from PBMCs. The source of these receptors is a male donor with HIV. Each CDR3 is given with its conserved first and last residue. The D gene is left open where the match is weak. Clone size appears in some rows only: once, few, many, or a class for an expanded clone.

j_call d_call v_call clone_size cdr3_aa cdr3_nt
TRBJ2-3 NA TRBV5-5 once CASSFVSGTDTQYF TGTGCCAGCAGCTTCGTCAGTGGAACAGATACGCAGTATTTT
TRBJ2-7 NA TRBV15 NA CATSPFAGPYEQYF TGTGCCACCAGCCCATTTGCGGGGCCCTACGAGCAGTACTTC
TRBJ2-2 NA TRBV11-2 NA CASSFDPWEPANTGELFF TGTGCCAGCAGCTTCGACCCCTGGGAGCCCGCGAACACCGGGGAGCTGTTTTTT
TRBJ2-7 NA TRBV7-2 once CASSLTTGDFYEQYF TGTGCCAGCAGCTTAACTACAGGGGACTTCTACGAGCAGTACTTC
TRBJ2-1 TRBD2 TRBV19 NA CASSIGTSGGNEQFF TGTGCCAGTAGTATCGGGACTAGCGGGGGGAATGAGCAGTTCTTC
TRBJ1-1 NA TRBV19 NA CASRVQEYTEAFF TGTGCCAGTAGGGTCCAGGAGTACACTGAAGCTTTCTTT
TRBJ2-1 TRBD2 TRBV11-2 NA CASSLGLADNEQFF TGTGCCAGCAGCTTAGGGCTAGCGGACAATGAGCAGTTCTTC
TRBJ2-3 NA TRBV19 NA CASSVLAQGTDTQYF TGTGCCAGTAGTGTCCTAGCCCAGGGCACAGATACGCAGTATTTT
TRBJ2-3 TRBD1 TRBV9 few CASKGTASTDTQYF TGTGCCAGCAAGGGGACAGCGAGCACAGATACGCAGTATTTT
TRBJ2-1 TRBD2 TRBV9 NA CASSVFGSGNHEQFF TGTGCCAGCAGCGTATTCGGTAGCGGGAACCATGAGCAGTTCTTC
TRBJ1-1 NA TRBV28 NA CASTETGNTEAFF TGTGCCAGCACCGAAACAGGGAACACTGAAGCTTTCTTT
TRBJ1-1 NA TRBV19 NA CASSTTRRDMNTEAFF TGTGCCAGTAGTACTACCCGACGAGACATGAACACTGAAGCTTTCTTT
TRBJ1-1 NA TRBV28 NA CASSLRTDLNTEAFF TGTGCCAGCAGTCTACGGACAGACTTGAACACTGAAGCTTTCTTT
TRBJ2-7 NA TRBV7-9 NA CASSFASGEAHEQYF TGTGCCAGCAGCTTCGCATCTGGGGAGGCCCACGAGCAGTACTTC
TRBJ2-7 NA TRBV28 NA CASSYGSSYEQYF TGTGCCAGCAGTTACGGGAGCTCCTACGAGCAGTACTTC
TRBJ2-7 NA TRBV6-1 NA CASSLRAGNPYEQYF TGTGCCAGCAGCCTAAGGGCGGGGAACCCCTACGAGCAGTACTTC
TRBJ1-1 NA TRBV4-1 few CASSQGEGMNTEAFF TGCGCCAGCAGCCAAGGGGAGGGGATGAACACTGAAGCTTTCTTT
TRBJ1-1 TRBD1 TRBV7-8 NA CASSLVATFLTGEDTEAFF TGTGCCAGCAGCTTAGTCGCTACCTTTTTGACAGGGGAGGACACTGAAGCTTTCTTT
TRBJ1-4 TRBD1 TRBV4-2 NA CASSQDEFGDRVLGVFF TGTGCCAGCAGCCAAGATGAGTTCGGGGACAGGGTCCTCGGAGTGTTTTTT
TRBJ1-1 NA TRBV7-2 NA CASSRKNLNTEAFF TGTGCCAGCAGCCGCAAGAATCTGAACACTGAAGCTTTCTTT
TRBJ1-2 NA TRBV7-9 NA CASSPPGVIDGYTF TGTGCCAGCAGCCCCCCCGGAGTGATCGATGGCTACACCTTC
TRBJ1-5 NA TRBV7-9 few CASSLGNQPQHF TGTGCCAGCAGCTTAGGGAATCAGCCCCAGCATTTT
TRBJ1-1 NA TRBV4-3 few CASSRQQGGAEAFF TGCGCCAGCAGCCGACAACAGGGTGGCGCTGAAGCTTTCTTT
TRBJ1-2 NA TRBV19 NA CASSISANYGYTF TGTGCCAGTAGTATTTCAGCGAACTATGGCTACACCTTC
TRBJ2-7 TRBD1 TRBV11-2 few CASSDGQGFGSYEQYF TGTGCCAGCAGCGACGGACAGGGGTTCGGGTCCTACGAGCAGTACTTC
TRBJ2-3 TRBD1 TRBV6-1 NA CASSEGTGETDTQYF TGTGCCAGCAGTGAAGGGACAGGGGAGACAGATACGCAGTATTTT
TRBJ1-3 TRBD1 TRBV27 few CASRPGTGFGNTIYF TGTGCCAGCAGGCCCGGGACAGGGTTCGGAAACACCATATATTTT
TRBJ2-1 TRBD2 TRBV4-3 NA CASSQALAGGLSSYNEQFF TGCGCCAGCAGCCAAGCTCTAGCGGGGGGGCTGAGCTCCTACAATGAGCAGTTCTTC
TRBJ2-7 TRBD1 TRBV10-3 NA CAISELWSQGGPYEQYF TGTGCCATCAGTGAACTCTGGTCACAGGGGGGACCCTACGAGCAGTACTTC
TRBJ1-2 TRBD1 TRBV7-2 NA CASSPGTANGYTF TGTGCCAGCAGCCCCGGGACAGCAAATGGCTACACCTTC
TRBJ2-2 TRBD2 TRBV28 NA CASSRTSGGNTGELFF TGTGCCAGCAGCCGAACTAGCGGGGGGAACACCGGGGAGCTGTTTTTT
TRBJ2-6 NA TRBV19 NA CASNQVASFSGANVLTF TGTGCCAGTAACCAAGTTGCGTCTTTCTCTGGGGCCAACGTCCTGACTTTC
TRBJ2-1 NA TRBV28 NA CASSLDDHEQFF TGTGCCAGCAGTTTAGATGACCATGAGCAGTTCTTC
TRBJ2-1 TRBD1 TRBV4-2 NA CASSRFVEQGANEQFF TGTGCCAGCAGCCGGTTCGTGGAACAGGGGGCTAATGAGCAGTTCTTC
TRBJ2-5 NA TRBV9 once CASSVAGRHQETQYF TGTGCCAGCAGCGTAGCAGGGAGACACCAAGAGACCCAGTACTTC
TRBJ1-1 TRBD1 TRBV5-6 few CASSLGTGNTEAFF TGTGCCAGCAGCTTGGGGACAGGGAACACTGAAGCTTTCTTT
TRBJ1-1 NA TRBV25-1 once CASSEAGSWTEAFF TGTGCCAGCAGTGAGGCAGGGAGTTGGACTGAAGCTTTCTTT
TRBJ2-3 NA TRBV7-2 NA CASSSQFTDTQYF TGTGCCAGCAGCTCCCAGTTTACAGATACGCAGTATTTT
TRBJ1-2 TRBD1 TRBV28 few CASSPSRTGGGYTF TGTGCCAGCAGTCCCTCTCGGACAGGGGGTGGCTACACCTTC
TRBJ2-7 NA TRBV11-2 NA CASSLDISGYYEQYF TGTGCCAGCAGCTTAGACATATCGGGATACTACGAGCAGTACTTC
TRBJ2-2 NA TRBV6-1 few CASSDKGETGELFF TGTGCCAGCAGTGACAAGGGGGAGACCGGGGAGCTGTTTTTT
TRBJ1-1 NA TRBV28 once CASSFPTGTEAFF TGTGCCAGCAGTTTCCCGACAGGCACTGAAGCTTTCTTT